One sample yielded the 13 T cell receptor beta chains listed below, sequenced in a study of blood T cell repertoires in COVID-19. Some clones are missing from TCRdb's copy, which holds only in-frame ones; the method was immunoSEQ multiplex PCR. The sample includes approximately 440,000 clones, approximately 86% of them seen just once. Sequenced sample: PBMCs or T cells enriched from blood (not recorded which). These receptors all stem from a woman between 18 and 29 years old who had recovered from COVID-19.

CDR3 DNA sequence: TGTGCCAGCAGCCCGTTTGAACCAGTGAACACTGAAGCTTTCTTT. It yields the protein CASSPFEPVNTEAFF. This chain connects TRBV25-1 to TRBJ1-1; no firm D call. Looked up from germline, CDR1 is MGHDK and CDR2 is SYGVNS. This CDR3 spans 15 amino acids. Trimming pared 6 bases from V and 0 bases from J, leaving 14 bases between.

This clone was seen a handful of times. CDR3 nucleotide sequence: TGTGCCAGCAGCATGGGGGGTTCCGAGCAGTACTTC. Its protein is CASSMGGSEQYF. This chain connects TRBV27 to TRBJ2-7, with D perhaps TRBD2 (6 bases). V dropped 6 bases and J dropped 6 bases, with 12 bases sitting between them. The germline V gene has CDR1 MNHEY and CDR2 SMNVEV (reference sequence). The length of the CDR3 is 12 residues.

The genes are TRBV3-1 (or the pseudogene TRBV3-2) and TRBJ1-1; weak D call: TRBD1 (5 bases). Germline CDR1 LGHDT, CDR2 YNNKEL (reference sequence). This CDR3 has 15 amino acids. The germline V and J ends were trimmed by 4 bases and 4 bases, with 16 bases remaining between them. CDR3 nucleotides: TGTGCCAGCAGCCTAAGTGGGGGGTACTTCACTGAAGCTTTCTTT. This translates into CASSLSGGYFTEAFF.

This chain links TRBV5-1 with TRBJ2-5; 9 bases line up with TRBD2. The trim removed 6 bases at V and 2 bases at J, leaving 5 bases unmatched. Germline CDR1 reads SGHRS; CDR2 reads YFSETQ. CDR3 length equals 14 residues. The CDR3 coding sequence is TGCGCCAGCACCCCGGGACTAGCTCAAGAGACCCAGTACTTC. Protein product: CASTPGLAQETQYF. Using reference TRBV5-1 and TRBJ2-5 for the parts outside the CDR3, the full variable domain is KAGVTQTPRYLIKTRGQQVTLSCSPISGHRSVSWYQQTPGQGLQFLFEYFSETQRNKGNFPGRFSGRQFSNSRSEMNVSTLELGDSALYLCASTPGLAQETQYFGPGTRLLVL.

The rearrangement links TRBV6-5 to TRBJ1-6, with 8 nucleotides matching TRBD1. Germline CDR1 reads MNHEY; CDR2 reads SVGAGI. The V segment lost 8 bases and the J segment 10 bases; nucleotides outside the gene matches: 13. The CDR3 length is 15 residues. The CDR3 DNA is TGTGCCAGCGTTCAGGGGGCCCAACTTGTCTCACCCCTCCACTTT. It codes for CASVQGAQLVSPLHF.

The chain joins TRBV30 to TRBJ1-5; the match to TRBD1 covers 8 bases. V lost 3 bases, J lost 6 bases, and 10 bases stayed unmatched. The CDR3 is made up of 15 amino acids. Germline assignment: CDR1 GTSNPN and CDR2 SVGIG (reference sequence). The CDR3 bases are TGTGCCTGGAGGAAGCCGGACAGGGAGAGTCAGCCCCAGCATTTT. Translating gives CAWRKPDRESQPQHF.

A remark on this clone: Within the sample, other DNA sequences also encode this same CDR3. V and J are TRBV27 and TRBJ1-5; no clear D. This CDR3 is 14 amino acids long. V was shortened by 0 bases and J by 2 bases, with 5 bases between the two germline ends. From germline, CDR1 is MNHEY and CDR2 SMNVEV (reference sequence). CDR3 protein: CASSLSGGNQPQHF. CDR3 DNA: TGTGCCAGCAGTTTATCCGGGGGCAATCAGCCCCAGCATTTT.

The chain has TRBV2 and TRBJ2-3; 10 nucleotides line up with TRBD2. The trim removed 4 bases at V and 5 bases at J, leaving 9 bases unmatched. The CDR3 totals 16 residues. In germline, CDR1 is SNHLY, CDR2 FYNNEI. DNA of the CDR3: TGTGCCAGCAGTGGTCCCAGCGGGGGGGCCGGAGATACGCAGTATTTT. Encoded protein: CASSGPSGGAGDTQYF.

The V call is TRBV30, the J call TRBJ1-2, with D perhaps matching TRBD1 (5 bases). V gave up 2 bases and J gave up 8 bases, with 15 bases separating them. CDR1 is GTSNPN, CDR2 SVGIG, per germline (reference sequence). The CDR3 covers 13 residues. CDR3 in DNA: TGTGCCTGGAGTCCCGGGGGAGAAAGGGGCTACACCTTC. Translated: CAWSPGGERGYTF.

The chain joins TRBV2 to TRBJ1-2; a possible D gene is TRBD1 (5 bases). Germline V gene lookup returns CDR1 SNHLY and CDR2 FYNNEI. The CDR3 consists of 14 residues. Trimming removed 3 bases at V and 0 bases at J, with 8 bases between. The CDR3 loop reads CASSEGLANYGYTF. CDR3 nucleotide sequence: TGTGCCAGCAGTGAGGGACTAGCTAACTATGGCTACACCTTC.

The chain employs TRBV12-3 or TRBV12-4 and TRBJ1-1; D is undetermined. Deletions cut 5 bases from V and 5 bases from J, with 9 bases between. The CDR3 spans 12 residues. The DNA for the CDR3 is TGTGCCAGCAGTACGGGTCCTACTGAAGCTTTCTTT. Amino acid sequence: CASSTGPTEAFF.

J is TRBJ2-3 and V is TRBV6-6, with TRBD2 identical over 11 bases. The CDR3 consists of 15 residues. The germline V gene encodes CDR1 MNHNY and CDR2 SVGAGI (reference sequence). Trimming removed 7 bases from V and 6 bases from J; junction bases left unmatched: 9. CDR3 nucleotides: TGTGCCAGCACCCAAACTAGCGGGGGTGGGGATACGCAGTATTTT. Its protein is CASTQTSGGGDTQYF.

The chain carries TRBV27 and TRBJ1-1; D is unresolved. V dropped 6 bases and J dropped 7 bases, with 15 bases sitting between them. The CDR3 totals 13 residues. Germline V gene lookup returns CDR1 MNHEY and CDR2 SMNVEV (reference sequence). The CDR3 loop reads CASSSQEGSEAFF. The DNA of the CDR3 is TGTGCCAGCAGCTCCCAGGAGGGCAGTGAAGCTTTCTTT.